This is a list of T cell receptor beta chains from one sample in a study of cytomegalovirus exposure and HLA in healthy donors. Sequencing was performed with immunoSEQ multiplex PCR; in TCRdb, only in-frame clones are kept and a portion is missing. The data hold around 150,000 clones, with less than 9.5% observed a single time. The sample consisted of PBMCs. The receptors stem from a male donor in good health and CMV-seronegative. The CDR3 runs from the conserved cysteine through the conserved F or W. Fields, in order: clone size, V gene, J gene, CDR3 protein. Clone size is shown for a subset of rows, as once, few, many or a class of expanded clone.

>few|TRBV6-5|TRBJ1-2
CASSPGPRNYGYTF
>NA|TRBV4-2|TRBJ2-7
CASSQVAGYTYEQYF
>NA|TRBV14|TRBJ2-7
CASSRGQSFLYEQYF
>NA|TRBV9|TRBJ1-2
CASSVGQQAGYTF
>few|TRBV7-6|TRBJ2-2
CASSSGTGSTGELFF
>few|TRBV28|TRBJ2-2
CASSFPWTANTGELFF
>few|TRBV9|TRBJ1-2
CASSPHVGGDYGYTF
>NA|TRBV7-3|TRBJ2-2
CASSLLTTPTGAGELFF
>NA|TRBV28|TRBJ1-4
CASSSGQGREKLFF
>few|TRBV7-8|TRBJ1-2
CASSLSGQGSYGYTF
>NA|TRBV28|TRBJ2-3
CASSLSGTSGSRADTQYF
>few|TRBV6-1|TRBJ2-7
CASSEMLAVTYEQYF
>NA|TRBV5-3|TRBJ2-3
CALLRAFTDTQYF
>NA|TRBV11-2|TRBJ2-7
CASSPPSGGTGGSEQYF
>NA|TRBV6-1|TRBJ2-2
CASSGGGQTGELFF
>few|TRBV28|TRBJ2-7
CASSGDWGTYEQYF
>NA|TRBV6-1|TRBJ2-1
CASTFSLAGDEQFF
>NA|TRBV5-1|TRBJ2-7
CASSSRGDSYEQYF
>few|TRBV28|TRBJ1-5
CAGSPGLGEQPQHF